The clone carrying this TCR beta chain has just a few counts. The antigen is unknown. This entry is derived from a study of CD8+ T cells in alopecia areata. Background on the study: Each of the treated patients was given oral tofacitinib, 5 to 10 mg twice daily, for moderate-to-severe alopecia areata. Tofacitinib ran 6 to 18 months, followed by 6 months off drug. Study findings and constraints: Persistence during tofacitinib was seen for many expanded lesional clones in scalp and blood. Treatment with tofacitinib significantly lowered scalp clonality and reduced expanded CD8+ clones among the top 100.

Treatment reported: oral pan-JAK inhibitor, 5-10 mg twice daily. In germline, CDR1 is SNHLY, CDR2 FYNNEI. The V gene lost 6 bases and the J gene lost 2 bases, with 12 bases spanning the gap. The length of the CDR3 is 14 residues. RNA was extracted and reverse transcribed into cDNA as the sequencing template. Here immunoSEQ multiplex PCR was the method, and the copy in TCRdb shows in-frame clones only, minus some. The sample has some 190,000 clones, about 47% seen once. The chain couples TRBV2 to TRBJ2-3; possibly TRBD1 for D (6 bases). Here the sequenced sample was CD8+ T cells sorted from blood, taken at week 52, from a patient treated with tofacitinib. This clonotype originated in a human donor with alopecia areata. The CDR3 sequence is CASRPGQLTDTQYF. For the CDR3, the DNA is TGTGCCAGCAGGCCGGGACAACTCACAGATACGCAGTATTTT. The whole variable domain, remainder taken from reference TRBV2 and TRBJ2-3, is EPEVTQTPSHQVTQMGQEVILRCVPISNHLYFYWYRQILGQKVEFLVSFYNNEISEKSEIFDDQFSVERPDGSNFTLKIRSTKLEDSAMYFCASRPGQLTDTQYFGPGTRLTVL.